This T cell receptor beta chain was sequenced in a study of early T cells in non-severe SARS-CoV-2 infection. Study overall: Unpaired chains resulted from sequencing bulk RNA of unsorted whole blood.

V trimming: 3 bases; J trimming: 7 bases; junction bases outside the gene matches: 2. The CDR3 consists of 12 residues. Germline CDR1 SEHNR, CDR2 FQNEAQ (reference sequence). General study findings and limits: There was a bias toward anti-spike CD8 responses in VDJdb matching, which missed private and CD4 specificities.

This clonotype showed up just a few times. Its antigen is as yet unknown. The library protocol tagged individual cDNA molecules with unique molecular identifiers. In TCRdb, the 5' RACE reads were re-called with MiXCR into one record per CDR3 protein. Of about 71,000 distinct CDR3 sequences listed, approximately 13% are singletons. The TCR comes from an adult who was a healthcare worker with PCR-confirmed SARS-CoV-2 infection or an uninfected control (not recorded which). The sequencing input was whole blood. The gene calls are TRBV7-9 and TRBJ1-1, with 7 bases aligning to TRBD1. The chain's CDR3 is CASSLTGYEAFF. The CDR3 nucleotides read TGTGCCAGCAGCTTGACAGGGTATGAAGCTTTCTTT.